This T cell receptor beta chain was profiled in a study of blood T cell repertoires in COVID-19. As handled by the study authors: It was from reference gene primer amplification that nucleated cell counts were estimated. Profiled with immunoSEQ multiplex PCR; TCRdb holds only in-frame clones, not every one. V, J and clone size are those of that table, while D and trimming were read from the DNA. This sample has about 280,000 clones; around nine tenths occur once, and the top ten carry about 6.1%. Allocation to cohorts depended on clinical history reported by the participants. This clone was seen just once. CDR1 and CDR2 from the germline V gene are SGHAT and FQDESV (reference sequence). V gave up 11 bases and J gave up 4 bases, with 11 bases separating them. The CDR3 totals 12 residues.

The chain employs TRBV11-1 and TRBJ2-2; possibly TRBD2 for D (5 bases). The sequence was obtained from a woman between 40 and 50 years old who had recovered from COVID-19. Sequenced input: PBMCs or T cells enriched from blood (not recorded which). The CDR3 bases are TGTGCCGGGTTGAGCGGCACCGGGGAGCTGTTTTTT. As protein: CAGLSGTGELFF.